This TCR beta chain was found in a study of blood T cell repertoires in COVID-19. In the study overall: Collection of acute and convalescent COVID-19 samples took place in the United States, Italy and Spain. PBMCs, B-cell-depleted T cells, or T cells provided the cDNA or gDNA that made up the material.

How the authors handled the data: Counts of nucleated cells, estimated from reference gene primer amplification, were obtained. Sequencing was performed with immunoSEQ multiplex PCR; in TCRdb, only in-frame clones are kept and a portion is missing. That table supplies the V and J calls and clone size; D and trimming were determined from the DNA. The sample holds about 230,000 clones, about 85% seen once. The CDR3 contains 13 residues. Germline-derived CDR1 and CDR2 are MNHEY and SVGAGI. The ends were cut back, 2 bases at V and 7 bases at J, with 12 bases in the middle. The sequenced sample was peripheral blood. The V call is TRBV6-5, the J call TRBJ2-7, with a tentative D call TRBD2 (5 bases). The origin of this receptor is a woman at least 80 years old with acute or convalescent COVID-19. CDR3 DNA: TGTGCCAGCAGTTACGCGGGCCTGCGGGAGCAGTACTTC. Encoded protein: CASSYAGLREQYF.